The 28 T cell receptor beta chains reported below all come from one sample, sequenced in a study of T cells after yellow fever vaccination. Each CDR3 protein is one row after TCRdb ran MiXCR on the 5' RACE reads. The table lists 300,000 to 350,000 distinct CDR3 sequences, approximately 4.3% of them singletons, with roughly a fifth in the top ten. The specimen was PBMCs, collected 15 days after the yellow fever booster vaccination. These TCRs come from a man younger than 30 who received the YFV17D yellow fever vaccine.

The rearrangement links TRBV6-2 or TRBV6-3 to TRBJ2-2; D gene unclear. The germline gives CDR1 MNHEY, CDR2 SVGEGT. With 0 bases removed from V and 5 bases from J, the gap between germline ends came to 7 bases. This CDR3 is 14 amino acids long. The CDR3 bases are TGTGCCAGCAGTTACTCTTGGGGAACCGGGGAGCTGTTTTTT. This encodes CASSYSWGTGELFF.

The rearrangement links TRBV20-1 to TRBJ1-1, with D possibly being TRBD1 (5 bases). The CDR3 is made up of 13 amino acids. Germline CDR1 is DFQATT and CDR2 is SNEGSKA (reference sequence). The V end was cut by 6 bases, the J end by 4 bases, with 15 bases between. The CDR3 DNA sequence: TGCAGTGCCCCGGTGGCAGGGACCACTGAAGCTTTCTTT. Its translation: CSAPVAGTTEAFF.

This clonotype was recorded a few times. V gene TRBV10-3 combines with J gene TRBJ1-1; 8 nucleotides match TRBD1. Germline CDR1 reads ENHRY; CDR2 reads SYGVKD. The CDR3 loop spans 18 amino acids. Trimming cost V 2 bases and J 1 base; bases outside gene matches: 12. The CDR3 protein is CAISEPIQGGAKNTEAFF. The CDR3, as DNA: TGTGCCATCAGTGAGCCGATACAGGGGGGTGCTAAGAACACTGAAGCTTTCTTT.

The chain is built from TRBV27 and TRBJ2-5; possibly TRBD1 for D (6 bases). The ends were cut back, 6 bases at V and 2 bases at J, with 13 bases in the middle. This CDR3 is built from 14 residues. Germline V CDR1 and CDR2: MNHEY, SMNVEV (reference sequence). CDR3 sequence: CASSHDRIQETQYF. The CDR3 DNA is TGTGCCAGCAGCCACGACAGGATTCAAGAGACCCAGTACTTC.

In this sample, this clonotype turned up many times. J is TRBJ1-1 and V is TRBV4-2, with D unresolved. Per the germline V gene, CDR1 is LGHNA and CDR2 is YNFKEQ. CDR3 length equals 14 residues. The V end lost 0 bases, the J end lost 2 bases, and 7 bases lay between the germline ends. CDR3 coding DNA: TGTGCCAGCAGCCAAGATCTGCTAAACACTGAAGCTTTCTTT. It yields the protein CASSQDLLNTEAFF.

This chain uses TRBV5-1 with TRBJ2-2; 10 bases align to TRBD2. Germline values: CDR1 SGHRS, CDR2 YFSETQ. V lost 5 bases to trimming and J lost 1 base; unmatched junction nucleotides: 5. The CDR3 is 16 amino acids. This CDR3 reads CASSFGLAENTGELFF. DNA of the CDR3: TGCGCCAGCAGTTTCGGACTAGCGGAGAACACCGGGGAGCTGTTTTTT.

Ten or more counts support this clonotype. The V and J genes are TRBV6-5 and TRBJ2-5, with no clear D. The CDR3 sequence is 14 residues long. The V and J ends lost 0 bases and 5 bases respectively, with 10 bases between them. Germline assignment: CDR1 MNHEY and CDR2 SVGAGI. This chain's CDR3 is CASSYSGLRETQYF. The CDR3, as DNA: TGTGCCAGCAGTTACTCAGGTTTACGGGAGACCCAGTACTTC.

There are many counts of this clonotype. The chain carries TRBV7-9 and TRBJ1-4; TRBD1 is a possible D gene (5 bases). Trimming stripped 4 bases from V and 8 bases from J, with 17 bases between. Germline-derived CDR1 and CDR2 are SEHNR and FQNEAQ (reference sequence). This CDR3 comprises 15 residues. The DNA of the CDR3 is TGTGCCAGCAGCTATACACAGGTCAACGAGGAAAAACTGTTTTTT. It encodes CASSYTQVNEEKLFF.

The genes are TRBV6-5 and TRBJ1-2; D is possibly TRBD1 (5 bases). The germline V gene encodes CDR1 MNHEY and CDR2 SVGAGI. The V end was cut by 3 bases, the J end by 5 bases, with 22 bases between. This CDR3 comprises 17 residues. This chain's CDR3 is CASSYDVRQGGSYGYTF. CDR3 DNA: TGTGCCAGCAGTTATGATGTTAGGCAGGGAGGTAGTTATGGCTACACCTTC.

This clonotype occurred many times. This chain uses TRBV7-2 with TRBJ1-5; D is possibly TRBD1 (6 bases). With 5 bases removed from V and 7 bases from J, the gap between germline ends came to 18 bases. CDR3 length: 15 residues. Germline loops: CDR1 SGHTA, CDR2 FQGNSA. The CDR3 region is CASSLRGGRGQPQHF. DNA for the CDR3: TGTGCCAGCAGCCTCCGAGGGGGGCGCGGGCAGCCCCAGCATTTT. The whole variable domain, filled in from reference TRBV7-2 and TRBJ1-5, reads GAGVSQSPSNKVTEKGKDVELRCDPISGHTALYWYRQSLGQGLEFLIYFQGNSAPDKSGLPSDRFSAERTGGSVSTLTIQRTQQEDSAVYLCASSLRGGRGQPQHFGDGTRLSIL.

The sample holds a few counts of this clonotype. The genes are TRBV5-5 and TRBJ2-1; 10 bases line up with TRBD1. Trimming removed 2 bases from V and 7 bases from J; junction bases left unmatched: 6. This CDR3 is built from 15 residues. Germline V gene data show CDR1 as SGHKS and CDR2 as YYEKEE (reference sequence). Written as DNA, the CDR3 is TGTGCCAGCAGCTTCCGGGACAGGGGTGAGAATGAGCAGTTCTTC. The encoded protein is CASSFRDRGENEQFF.

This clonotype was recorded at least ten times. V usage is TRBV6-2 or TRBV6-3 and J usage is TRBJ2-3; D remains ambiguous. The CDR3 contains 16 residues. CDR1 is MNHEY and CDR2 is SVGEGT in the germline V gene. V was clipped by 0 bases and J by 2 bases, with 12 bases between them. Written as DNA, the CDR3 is TGTGCCAGCAGTTACTCGGCTAACCCCGCCACAGATACGCAGTATTTT. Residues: CASSYSANPATDTQYF.

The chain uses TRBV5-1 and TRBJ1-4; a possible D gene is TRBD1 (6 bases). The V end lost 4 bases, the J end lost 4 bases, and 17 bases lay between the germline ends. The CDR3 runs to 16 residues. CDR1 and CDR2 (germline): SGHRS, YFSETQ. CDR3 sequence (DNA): TGCGCCAGCAGCCAGGTCGAGACAGGATTTAATGAAAAACTGTTTTTT. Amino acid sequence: CASSQVETGFNEKLFF.

The CDR3 region has the DNA TGTGCCAGCAGCTCCCTAAAACAGCCCATTGGGTATGGCTACACCTTC. It translates to CASSSLKQPIGYGYTF. This chain links TRBV7-8 with TRBJ1-2; D is ambiguous. CDR3 length equals 16 residues. Trimming removed 4 bases at V and 5 bases at J, with 20 bases between. Germline CDR1 is SGHVS and CDR2 is FQNEAQ.

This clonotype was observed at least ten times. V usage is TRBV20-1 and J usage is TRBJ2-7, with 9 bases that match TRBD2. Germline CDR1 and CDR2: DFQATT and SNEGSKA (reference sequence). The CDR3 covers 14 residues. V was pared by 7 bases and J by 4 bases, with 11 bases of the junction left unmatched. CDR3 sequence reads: CSGGGSGGQYEQYF. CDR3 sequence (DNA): TGCAGTGGTGGTGGTAGCGGGGGACAATACGAGCAGTACTTC.

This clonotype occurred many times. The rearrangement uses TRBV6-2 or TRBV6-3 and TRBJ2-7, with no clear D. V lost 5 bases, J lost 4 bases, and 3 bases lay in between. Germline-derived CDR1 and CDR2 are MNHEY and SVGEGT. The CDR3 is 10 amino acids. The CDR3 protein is CASSHYEQYV. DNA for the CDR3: TGTGCCAGCAGTCATTACGAGCAGTACGTC.

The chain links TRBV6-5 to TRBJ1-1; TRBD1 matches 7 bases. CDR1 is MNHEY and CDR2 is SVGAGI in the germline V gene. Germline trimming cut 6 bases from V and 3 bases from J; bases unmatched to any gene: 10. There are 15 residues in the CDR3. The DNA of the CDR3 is TGTGCCAGCAGCCCACTCACAGGGGAGGACACTGAAGCTTTCTTT. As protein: CASSPLTGEDTEAFF.

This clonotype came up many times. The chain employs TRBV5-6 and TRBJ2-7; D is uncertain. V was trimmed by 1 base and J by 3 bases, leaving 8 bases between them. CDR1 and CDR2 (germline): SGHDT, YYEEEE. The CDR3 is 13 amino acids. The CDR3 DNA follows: TGTGCCAGCAGCTTGCTACATCACTACGAGCAGTACTTC. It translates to CASSLLHHYEQYF.

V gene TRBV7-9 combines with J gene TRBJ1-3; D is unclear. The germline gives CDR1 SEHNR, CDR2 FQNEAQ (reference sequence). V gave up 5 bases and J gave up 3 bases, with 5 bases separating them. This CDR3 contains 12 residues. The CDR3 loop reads CASSELGNTIYF. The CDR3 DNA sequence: TGTGCCAGCAGCGAACTTGGAAACACCATATATTTT.

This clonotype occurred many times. CDR3: CASSPAELSTDTQYF. DNA of the CDR3: TGTGCCAGCAGTCCTGCGGAACTGAGCACAGATACGCAGTATTTT. The chain links TRBV12-3 or TRBV12-4 to TRBJ2-3; D is undetermined. CDR3 length: 15 amino acids. The V gene lost 5 bases and the J gene lost 0 bases, with 12 bases spanning the gap.

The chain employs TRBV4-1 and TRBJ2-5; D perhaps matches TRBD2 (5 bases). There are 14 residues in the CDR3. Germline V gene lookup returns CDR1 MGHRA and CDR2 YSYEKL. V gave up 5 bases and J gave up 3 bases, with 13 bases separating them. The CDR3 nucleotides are TGCGCCAGCAGCACCCCGACTAAGAAAGAGACCCAGTACTTC. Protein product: CASSTPTKKETQYF.

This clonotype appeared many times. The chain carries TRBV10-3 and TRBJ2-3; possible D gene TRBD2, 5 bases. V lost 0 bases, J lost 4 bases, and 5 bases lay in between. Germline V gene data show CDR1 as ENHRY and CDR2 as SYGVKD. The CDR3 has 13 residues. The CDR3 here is CAISESGADTQYF. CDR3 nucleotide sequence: TGTGCCATCAGTGAGTCGGGAGCAGATACGCAGTATTTT.

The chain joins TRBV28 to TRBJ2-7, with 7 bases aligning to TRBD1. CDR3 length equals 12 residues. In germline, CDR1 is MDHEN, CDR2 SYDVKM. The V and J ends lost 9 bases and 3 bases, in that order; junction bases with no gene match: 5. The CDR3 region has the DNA TGTGCCAGTAGACAGGGCCACTACGAGCAGTACGTC. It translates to CASRQGHYEQYV.

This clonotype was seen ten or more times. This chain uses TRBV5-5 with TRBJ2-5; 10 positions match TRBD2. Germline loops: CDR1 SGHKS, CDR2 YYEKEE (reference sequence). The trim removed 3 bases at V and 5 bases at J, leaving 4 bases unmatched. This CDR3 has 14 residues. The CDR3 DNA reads TGTGCCAGCAGCTCAGGACTAGCGGTGGAGACCCAGTACTTC. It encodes CASSSGLAVETQYF. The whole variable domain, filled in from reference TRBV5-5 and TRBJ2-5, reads DAGVTQSPTHLIKTRGQQVTLRCSPISGHKSVSWYQQVLGQGPQFIFQYYEKEERGRGNFPDRFSARQFPNYSSELNVNALLLGDSALYLCASSSGLAVETQYFGPGTRLLVL.

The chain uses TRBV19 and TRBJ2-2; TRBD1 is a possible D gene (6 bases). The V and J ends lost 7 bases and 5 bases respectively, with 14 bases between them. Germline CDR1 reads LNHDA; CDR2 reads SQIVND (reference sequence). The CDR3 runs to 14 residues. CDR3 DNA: TGTGCCAGTACCCCAGGGGTAAGAACCGGGGAGCTGTTTTTT. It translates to CASTPGVRTGELFF.

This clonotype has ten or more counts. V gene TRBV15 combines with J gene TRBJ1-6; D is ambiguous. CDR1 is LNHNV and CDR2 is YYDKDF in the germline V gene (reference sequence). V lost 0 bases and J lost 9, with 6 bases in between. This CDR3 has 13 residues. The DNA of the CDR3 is TGTGCCACCAGCAGAGATCCGTTTTCACCCCTCCACTTT. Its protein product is CATSRDPFSPLHF.

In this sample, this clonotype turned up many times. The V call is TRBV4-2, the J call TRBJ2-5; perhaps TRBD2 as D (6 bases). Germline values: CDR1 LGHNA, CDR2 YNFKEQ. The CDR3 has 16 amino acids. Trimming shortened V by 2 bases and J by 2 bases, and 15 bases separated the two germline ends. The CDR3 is CASSQTLGGVQETQYF. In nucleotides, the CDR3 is TGTGCCAGCAGCCAAACACTAGGCGGGGTTCAAGAGACCCAGTACTTC.

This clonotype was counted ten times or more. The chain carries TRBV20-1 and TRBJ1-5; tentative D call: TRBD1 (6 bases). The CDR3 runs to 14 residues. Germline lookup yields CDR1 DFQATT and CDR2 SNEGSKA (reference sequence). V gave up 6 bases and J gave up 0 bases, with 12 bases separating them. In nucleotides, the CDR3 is TGCAGTGCGACACAGGGAAATAGCAATCAGCCCCAGCATTTT. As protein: CSATQGNSNQPQHF.